This T cell receptor (beta chain) was captured by sequencing in a study of blood T cell repertoires in COVID-19. Overall study context: In each case, the material was cDNA or gDNA derived from T cells, B-cell-depleted T cells, or PBMCs.

Original analysis: By means of reference gene primer amplification, nucleated cell counts were estimated. Clones were sequenced by immunoSEQ multiplex PCR, and TCRdb holds only the in-frame ones, with some missing. Clone size and the V and J calls come from that table; the DNA yielded D and trimming. This table holds around 70,000 clones, around four fifths found once. This CDR3 spans 16 amino acids. V lost 2 bases to trimming and J lost 3 bases; unmatched junction nucleotides: 9. CDR1 is LGHNA and CDR2 is YNFKEQ in the germline V gene. This chain connects TRBV4-2 to TRBJ1-2; 7 bases agree with TRBD1. This clonotype originated in a woman aged 50 to 60 with acute or convalescent COVID-19. The material sequenced was peripheral blood. In DNA form, the CDR3 reads TGTGCCAGCAGCCAAAGCAAGGGGGCCCTTCACTATGGCTACACCTTC. It codes for CASSQSKGALHYGYTF.